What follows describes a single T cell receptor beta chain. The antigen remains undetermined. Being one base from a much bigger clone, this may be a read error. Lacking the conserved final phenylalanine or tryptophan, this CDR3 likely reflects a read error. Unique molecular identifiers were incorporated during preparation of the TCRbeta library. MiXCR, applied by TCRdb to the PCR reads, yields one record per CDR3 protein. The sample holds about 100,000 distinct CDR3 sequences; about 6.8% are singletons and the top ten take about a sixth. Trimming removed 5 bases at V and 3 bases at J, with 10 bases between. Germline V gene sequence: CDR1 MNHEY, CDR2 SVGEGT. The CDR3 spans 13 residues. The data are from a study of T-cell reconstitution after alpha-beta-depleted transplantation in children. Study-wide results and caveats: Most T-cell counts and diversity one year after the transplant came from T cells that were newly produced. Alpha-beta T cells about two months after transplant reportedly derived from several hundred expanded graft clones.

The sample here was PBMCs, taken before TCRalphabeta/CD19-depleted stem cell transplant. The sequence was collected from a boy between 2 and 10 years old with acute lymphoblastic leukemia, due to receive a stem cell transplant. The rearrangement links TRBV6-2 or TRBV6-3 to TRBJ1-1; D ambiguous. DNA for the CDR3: TGTGCCAGCAGTCGAGGAGTGGACACTGAAGCTTTCGTT. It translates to CASSRGVDTEAFV.